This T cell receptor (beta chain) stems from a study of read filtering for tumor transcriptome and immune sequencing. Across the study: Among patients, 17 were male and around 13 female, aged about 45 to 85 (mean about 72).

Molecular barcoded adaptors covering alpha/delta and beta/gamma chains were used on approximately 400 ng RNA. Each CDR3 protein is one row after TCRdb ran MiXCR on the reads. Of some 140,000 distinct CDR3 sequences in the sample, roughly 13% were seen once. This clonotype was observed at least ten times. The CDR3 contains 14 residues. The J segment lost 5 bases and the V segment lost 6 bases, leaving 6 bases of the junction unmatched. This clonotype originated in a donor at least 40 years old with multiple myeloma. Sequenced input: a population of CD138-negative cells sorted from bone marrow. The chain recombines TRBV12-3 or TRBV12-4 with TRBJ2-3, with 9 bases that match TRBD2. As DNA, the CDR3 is TGTGCCAGCAGGCTTGCTAGCGGGATAGATACGCAGTATTTT. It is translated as CASRLASGIDTQYF.